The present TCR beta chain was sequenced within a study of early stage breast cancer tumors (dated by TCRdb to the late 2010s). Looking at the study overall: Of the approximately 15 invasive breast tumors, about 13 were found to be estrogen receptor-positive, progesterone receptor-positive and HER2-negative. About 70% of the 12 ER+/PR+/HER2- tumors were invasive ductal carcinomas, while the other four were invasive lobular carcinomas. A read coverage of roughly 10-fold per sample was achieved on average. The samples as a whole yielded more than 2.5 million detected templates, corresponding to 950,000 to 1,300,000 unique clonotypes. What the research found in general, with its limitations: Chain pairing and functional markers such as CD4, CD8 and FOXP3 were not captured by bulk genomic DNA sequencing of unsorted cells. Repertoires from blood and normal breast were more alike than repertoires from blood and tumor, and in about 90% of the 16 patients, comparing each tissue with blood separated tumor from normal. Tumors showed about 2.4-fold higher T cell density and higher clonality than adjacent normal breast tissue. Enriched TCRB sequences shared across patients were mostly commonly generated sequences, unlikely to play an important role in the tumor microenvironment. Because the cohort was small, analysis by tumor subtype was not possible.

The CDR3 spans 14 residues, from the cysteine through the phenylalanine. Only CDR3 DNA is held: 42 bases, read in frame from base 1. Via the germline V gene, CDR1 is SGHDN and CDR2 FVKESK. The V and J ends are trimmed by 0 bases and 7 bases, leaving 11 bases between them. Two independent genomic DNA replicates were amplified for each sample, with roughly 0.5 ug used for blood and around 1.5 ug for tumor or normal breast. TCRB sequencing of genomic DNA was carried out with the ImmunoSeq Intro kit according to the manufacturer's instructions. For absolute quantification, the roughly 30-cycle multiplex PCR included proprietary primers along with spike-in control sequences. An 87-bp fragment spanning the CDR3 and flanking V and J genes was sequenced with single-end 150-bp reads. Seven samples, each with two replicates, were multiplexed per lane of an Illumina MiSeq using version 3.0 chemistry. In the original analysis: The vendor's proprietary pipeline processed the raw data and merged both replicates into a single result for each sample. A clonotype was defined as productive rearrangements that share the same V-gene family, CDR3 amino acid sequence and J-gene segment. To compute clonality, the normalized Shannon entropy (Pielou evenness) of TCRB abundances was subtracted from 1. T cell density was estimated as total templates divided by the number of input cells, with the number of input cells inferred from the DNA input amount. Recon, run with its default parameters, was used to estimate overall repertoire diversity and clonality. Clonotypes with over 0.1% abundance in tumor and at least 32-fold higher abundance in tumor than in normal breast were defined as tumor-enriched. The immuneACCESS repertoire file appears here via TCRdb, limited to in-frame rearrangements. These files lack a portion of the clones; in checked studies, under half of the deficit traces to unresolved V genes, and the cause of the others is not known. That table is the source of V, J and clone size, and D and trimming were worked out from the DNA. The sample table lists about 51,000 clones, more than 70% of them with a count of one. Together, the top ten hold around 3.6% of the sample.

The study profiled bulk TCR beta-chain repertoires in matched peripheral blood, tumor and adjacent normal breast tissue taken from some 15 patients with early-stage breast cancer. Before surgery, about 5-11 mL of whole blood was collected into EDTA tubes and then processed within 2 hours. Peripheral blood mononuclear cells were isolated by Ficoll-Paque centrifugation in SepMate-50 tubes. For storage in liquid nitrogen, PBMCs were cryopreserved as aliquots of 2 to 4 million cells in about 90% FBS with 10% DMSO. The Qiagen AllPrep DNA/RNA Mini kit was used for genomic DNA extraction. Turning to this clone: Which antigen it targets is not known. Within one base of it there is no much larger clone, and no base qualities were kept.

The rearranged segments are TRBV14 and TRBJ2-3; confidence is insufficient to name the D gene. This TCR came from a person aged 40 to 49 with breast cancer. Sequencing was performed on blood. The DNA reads TGTGCCAGCAGCCAAGATCTTACGATGCATACGCAGTATTTT. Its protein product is CASSQDLTMHTQYF. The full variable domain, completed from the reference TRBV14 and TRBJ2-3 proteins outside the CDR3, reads EAGVTQFPSHSVIEKGQTVTLRCDPISGHDNLYWYRRVMGKEIKFLLHFVKESKQDESGMPNNRFLAERTGGTYSTLKVQPAELEDSGVYFCASSQDLTMHTQYFGPGTRLTVL.